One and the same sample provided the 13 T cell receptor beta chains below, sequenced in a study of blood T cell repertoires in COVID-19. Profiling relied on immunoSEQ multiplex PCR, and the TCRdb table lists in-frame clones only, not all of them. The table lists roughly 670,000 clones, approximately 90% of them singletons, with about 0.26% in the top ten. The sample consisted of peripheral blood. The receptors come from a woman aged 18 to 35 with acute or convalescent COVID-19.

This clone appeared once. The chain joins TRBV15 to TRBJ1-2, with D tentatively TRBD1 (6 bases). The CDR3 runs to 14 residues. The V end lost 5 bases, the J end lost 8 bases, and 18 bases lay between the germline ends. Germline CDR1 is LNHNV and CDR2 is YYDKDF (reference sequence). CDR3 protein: CATSSGTGIVGYTF. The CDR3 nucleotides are TGTGCCACCAGCTCCGGAACAGGGATTGTGGGCTACACCTTC. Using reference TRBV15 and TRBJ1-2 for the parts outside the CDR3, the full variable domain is DAMVIQNPRYQVTQFGKPVTLSCSQTLNHNVMYWYQQKSSQAPKLLFHYYDKDFNNEADTPDNFQSRRPNTSFCFLDIRSPGLGDTAMYLCATSSGTGIVGYTFGSGTRLTVV.

The CDR3 DNA follows: TGTGCCAGCAGCTTAGGACAGCTGAACACTGAAGCTTTCTTT. This gives the protein CASSLGQLNTEAFF. The chain combines TRBV7-9 with TRBJ1-1, with a possible D match to TRBD1 (5 bases). Trimming removed 1 base at V and 0 bases at J, with 6 bases between. The length of the CDR3 is 14 residues. Germline values: CDR1 SEHNR, CDR2 FQNEAQ (reference sequence). The whole variable domain, filled in from reference TRBV7-9 and TRBJ1-1, reads DTGVSQNPRHKITKRGQNVTFRCDPISEHNRLYWYRQTLGQGPEFLTYFQNEAQLEKSRLLSDRFSAERPKGSFSTLEIQRTEQGDSAMYLCASSLGQLNTEAFFGQGTRLTVV.

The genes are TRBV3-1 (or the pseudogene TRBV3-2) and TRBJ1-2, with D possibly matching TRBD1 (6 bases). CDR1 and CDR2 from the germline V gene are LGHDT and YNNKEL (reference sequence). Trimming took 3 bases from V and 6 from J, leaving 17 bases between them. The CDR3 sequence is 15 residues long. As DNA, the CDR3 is TGTGCCAGCAGCCACTTCCTAGGGCCAGGGGATGGCTACACCTTC. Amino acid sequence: CASSHFLGPGDGYTF.

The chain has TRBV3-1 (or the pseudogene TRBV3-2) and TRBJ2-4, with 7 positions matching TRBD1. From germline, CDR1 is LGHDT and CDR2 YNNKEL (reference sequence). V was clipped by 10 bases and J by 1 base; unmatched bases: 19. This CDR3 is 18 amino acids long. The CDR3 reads CATLVGQTGNRAKNIQYF. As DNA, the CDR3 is TGTGCCACCCTTGTGGGACAGACCGGGAATAGGGCCAAAAACATTCAGTACTTC.

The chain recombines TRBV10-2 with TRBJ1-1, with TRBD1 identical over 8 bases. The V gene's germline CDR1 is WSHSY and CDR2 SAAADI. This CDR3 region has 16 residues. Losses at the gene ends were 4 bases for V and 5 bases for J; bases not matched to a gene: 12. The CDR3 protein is CASSGDRTLRGTEAFF. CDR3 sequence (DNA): TGCGCCAGCAGTGGGGACAGGACGCTTAGGGGAACTGAAGCTTTCTTT.

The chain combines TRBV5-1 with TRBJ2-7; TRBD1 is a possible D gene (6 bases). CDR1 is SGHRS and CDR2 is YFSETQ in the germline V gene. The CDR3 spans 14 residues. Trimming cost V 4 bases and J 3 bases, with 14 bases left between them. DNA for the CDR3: TGCGCCAGCAGCGTGAGGACAGAAGACTACGAGCAGTACTTC. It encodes CASSVRTEDYEQYF.

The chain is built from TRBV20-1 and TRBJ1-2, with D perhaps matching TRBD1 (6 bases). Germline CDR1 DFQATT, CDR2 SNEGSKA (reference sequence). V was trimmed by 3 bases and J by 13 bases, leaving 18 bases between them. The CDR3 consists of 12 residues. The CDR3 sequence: CSASYGQPAVTF. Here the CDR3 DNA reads TGCAGTGCTAGTTACGGACAGCCGGCCGTCACCTTC.

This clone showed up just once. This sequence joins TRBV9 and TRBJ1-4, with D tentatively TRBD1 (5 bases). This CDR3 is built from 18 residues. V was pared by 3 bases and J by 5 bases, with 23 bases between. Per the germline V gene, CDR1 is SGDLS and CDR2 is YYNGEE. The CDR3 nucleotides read TGTGCCAGCAGCGCTCCAGCTATTCCGACAGATGACAATGAAAAACTGTTTTTT. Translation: CASSAPAIPTDDNEKLFF.

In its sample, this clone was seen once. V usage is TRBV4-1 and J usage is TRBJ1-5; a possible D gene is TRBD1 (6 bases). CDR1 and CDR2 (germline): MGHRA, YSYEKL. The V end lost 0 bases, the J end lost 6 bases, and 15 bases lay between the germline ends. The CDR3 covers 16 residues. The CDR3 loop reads CASSQEAPGAVQPQHF. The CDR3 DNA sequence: TGCGCCAGCAGCCAAGAGGCACCAGGGGCCGTTCAGCCCCAGCATTTT.

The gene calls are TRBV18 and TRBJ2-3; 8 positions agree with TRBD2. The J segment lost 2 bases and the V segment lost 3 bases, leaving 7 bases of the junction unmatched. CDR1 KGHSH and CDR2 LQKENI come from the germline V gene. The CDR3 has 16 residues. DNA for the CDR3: TGTGCCAGCTCACCCCCCTTAGCGGGGCACACAGATACGCAGTATTTT. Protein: CASSPPLAGHTDTQYF.

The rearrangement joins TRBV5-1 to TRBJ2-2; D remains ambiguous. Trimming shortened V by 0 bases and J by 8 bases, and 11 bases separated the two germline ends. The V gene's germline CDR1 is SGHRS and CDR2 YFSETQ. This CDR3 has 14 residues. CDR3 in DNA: TGCGCCAGCAGCTTGGACTACTATTCAGGGGAGCTGTTTTTT. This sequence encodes CASSLDYYSGELFF. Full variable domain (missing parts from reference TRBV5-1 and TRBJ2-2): KAGVTQTPRYLIKTRGQQVTLSCSPISGHRSVSWYQQTPGQGLQFLFEYFSETQRNKGNFPGRFSGRQFSNSRSEMNVSTLELGDSALYLCASSLDYYSGELFFGEGSRLTVL.

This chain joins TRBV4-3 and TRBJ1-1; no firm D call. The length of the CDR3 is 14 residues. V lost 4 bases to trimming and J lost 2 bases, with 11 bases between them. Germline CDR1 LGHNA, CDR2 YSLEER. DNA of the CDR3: TGCGCCAGCAGCCTTAACAGTGGTAACACTGAAGCTTTCTTT. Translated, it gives CASSLNSGNTEAFF.

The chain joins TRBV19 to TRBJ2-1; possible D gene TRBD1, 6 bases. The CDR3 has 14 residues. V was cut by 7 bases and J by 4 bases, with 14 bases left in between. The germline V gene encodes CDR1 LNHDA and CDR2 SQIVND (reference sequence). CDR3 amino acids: CASKRDTNYNEQFF. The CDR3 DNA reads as TGTGCCAGTAAGAGGGACACCAATTACAATGAGCAGTTCTTC.